One and the same sample provided the 28 T cell receptor beta chains below, sequenced in a study of blood T cell repertoires in COVID-19 (TCRdb year 2020). Libraries were built with the immunoSEQ multiplex PCR assay. Imported from immuneACCESS, the table was reduced by TCRdb to in-frame sequences with V and J called. These copies leave out some clones; in studies compared against another copy, an unresolved V gene accounts for under half, and the cause of the remainder is not known. The sample has over 100,000 clones on record, approximately 81% of them singletons. The ten largest account for 1.3% to 1.5% of the sample. The specimen was peripheral blood. These TCRs come from a man in his forties with acute or convalescent COVID-19.

The chain joins TRBV10-3 to TRBJ1-1; D not certain. CDR3 length equals 14 residues. In germline, CDR1 is ENHRY, CDR2 SYGVKD. V was cut by 6 bases and J by 11 bases, with 22 bases left in between. DNA of the CDR3: TGTGCCATCAGGGAGGGAGGCGGCCCCACGGCCGCTTTCTTT. It specifies CAIREGGGPTAAFF.

V is TRBV7-3 and J is TRBJ2-7, with 8 nucleotides matching TRBD1. In germline, CDR1 is SGHTA, CDR2 FQGTGA. V shed 2 bases, J shed 3 bases, and the junction held 3 bases outside the gene matches. CDR3 length: 14 amino acids. The DNA of the CDR3 is TGTGCCAGCAGCTTAGGACAGGGAAACTACGAGCAGTACTTC. This sequence encodes CASSLGQGNYEQYF.

The V call is TRBV27, the J call TRBJ1-6, with no clear D. Germline CDR1 and CDR2: MNHEY and SMNVEV (reference sequence). The CDR3 is 15 residues long. V was shortened by 1 base and J by 9 bases, with 13 bases between the two germline ends. The CDR3 DNA reads TGTGCCAGCAGTTTATGGGAGGGTTTGTCTTCACCCCTCCACTTT. Translated: CASSLWEGLSSPLHF.

The chain couples TRBV11-1 to TRBJ2-3; D is unresolved. The CDR3 spans 14 residues. Trimming left V 2 bases short and J 2 bases short, with 8 bases between. CDR1 and CDR2 (germline): SGHAT, FQDESV (reference sequence). The CDR3 region is CASSLNRHTDTQYF. DNA for the CDR3: TGTGCCAGCAGCTTAAACAGACACACAGATACGCAGTATTTT.

This clone was observed a single time. This rearrangement joins TRBV12-3 or TRBV12-4 to TRBJ2-1; maybe TRBD2 (6 bases). The CDR3 contains 11 residues. With 6 bases removed from V and 10 bases from J, the gap between germline ends came to 10 bases. CDR3 sequence reads: CASSTSSEQFF. CDR3 nucleotide sequence: TGTGCCAGCAGCACTAGCAGCGAGCAGTTCTTC.

The gene calls are TRBV6-6 and TRBJ2-3, with 7 bases lining up with TRBD1. Germline loops: CDR1 MNHNY, CDR2 SVGAGI (reference sequence). The CDR3 spans 15 residues. V was clipped by 2 bases and J by 0 bases; unmatched bases: 2. CDR3 region: CASSYQGVSTDTQYF. CDR3 DNA: TGTGCCAGCAGTTACCAGGGGGTTAGCACAGATACGCAGTATTTT.

The chain has TRBV10-3 and TRBJ1-1; 8 nucleotides line up with TRBD1. This CDR3 is built from 12 residues. Germline V gene data show CDR1 as ENHRY and CDR2 as SYGVKD. V shed 10 bases, J shed 4 bases, and the junction held 5 bases outside the gene matches. CDR3 bases: TGTGCCACCCGACAGGGGATCACTGAAGCTTTCTTT. Amino acids: CATRQGITEAFF.

The genes are TRBV5-8 and TRBJ2-5; 10 bases agree with TRBD1. CDR1 is SGHTS and CDR2 is YDEGEE in the germline V gene. CDR3 length equals 13 residues. V shed 7 bases, J shed 5 bases, and the junction held 5 bases outside the gene matches. The CDR3 loop is CASVRDRGETQYF. DNA for the CDR3: TGTGCCAGCGTCCGGGACAGGGGCGAGACCCAGTACTTC.

The V and J genes are TRBV2 and TRBJ1-6, with 7 bases fitting TRBD1. The CDR3 consists of 12 residues. The junction had 5 bases not matched to a gene; V was cut back by 4 bases and J by 14 bases. Germline values: CDR1 SNHLY, CDR2 FYNNEI. CDR3 sequence (DNA): TGTGCCAGCAGTGGACAGGGTCGATCCCTCCACTTT. Its protein is CASSGQGRSLHF.

The genes are TRBV9 and TRBJ1-2, with 9 nucleotides matching TRBD1. The CDR3 sequence is 15 residues long. V was clipped by 2 bases and J by 8 bases; unmatched bases: 10. Per germline, CDR1 SGDLS and CDR2 YYNGEE. CDR3 in amino acids: CASSVGTGNSNGYTF. DNA for the CDR3: TGTGCCAGCAGCGTGGGGACAGGGAATTCTAACGGCTACACCTTC.

This rearrangement joins TRBV9 to TRBJ1-2; 8 nucleotides match TRBD1. CDR3 length equals 15 residues. The ends lost 5 bases at V and 4 bases at J; junction bases unmatched: 10. Germline-derived CDR1 and CDR2 are SGDLS and YYNGEE. CDR3 sequence (DNA): TGTGCCAGCAGTCTTCAGGGGGCCCTGATCTATGGCTACACCTTC. Its protein is CASSLQGALIYGYTF.

The chain recombines TRBV6-2 or TRBV6-3 with TRBJ2-3; 7 bases are a match to TRBD2. Germline values: CDR1 MNHEY, CDR2 SVGEGT. Trimming at V came to 6 bases and at J to 5 bases, leaving 11 bases not matched to a gene. The CDR3 consists of 15 residues. The CDR3 is CASSRSGGKIDTQYF. For the CDR3, the DNA is TGTGCCAGCAGCCGCTCCGGGGGGAAAATAGATACGCAGTATTTT.

The chain recombines TRBV30 with TRBJ1-5; D gene uncertain. CDR1 and CDR2 (germline): GTSNPN, SVGIG (reference sequence). The CDR3 has 13 residues. Trimming removed 3 bases from V and 3 bases from J, with 9 bases in between. The CDR3 bases are TGTGCCTGGAGGGGCCAGCCCAATCAGCCCCAGCATTTT. It codes for CAWRGQPNQPQHF.

The CDR3 sequence: CATSSPGQPQETQYF. CDR3 coding DNA: TGTGCCACCAGCAGTCCGGGACAGCCCCAAGAGACCCAGTACTTC. The V call is TRBV15, the J call TRBJ2-5; TRBD1 matches 7 bases. V was pared by 3 bases and J by 1 base, with 5 bases of the junction left unmatched. The length of the CDR3 is 15 residues. From germline, CDR1 is LNHNV and CDR2 YYDKDF (reference sequence).

The rearrangement uses TRBV10-3 and TRBJ2-3, with 9 nucleotides matching TRBD1. The V gene's germline CDR1 is ENHRY and CDR2 SYGVKD. With 1 base clipped from V and 2 bases from J, the junction kept 4 bases outside the gene matches. CDR3 length: 16 amino acids. The CDR3 DNA reads TGTGCCATCAGTGAGTTACAGGGGGCGAACACAGATACGCAGTATTTT. It codes for CAISELQGANTDTQYF.

The chain carries TRBV7-3 and TRBJ1-4; 10 bases are shared with TRBD1. The CDR3 contains 15 residues. Germline CDR1 SGHTA, CDR2 FQGTGA. With V trimmed by 5 bases and J by 8 bases, 8 bases remained unmatched. The CDR3 DNA reads as TGTGCCAGCAGCCGGACAGGGGGAGCTGGGGAAAAACTGTTTTTT. Protein product: CASSRTGGAGEKLFF.

V and J are TRBV30 and TRBJ2-1; TRBD2 is a possible D gene (7 bases). V shed 7 bases and J shed 4 bases, with 23 bases lying between them. This CDR3 spans 16 amino acids. Per germline, CDR1 GTSNPN and CDR2 SVGIG (reference sequence). In nucleotides, the CDR3 is TGTGCCTCCGAAAGGGGGGGAGGTCTATTATACAATGAGCAGTTCTTC. This encodes CASERGGGLLYNEQFF.

The J gene is TRBJ2-6, the V gene TRBV27; D remains ambiguous. The V and J ends lost 7 bases and 0 bases respectively, with 7 bases between them. This CDR3 region has 14 residues. Germline CDR1 and CDR2: MNHEY and SMNVEV (reference sequence). CDR3 sequence reads: CASKRNSGANVLTF. CDR3 DNA sequence: TGTGCCAGCAAGAGAAACTCTGGGGCCAACGTCCTGACTTTC.

This chain links TRBV10-3 with TRBJ2-7; TRBD2 matches at 8 bases. Germline lookup yields CDR1 ENHRY and CDR2 SYGVKD. Losses at the gene ends were 4 bases for V and 3 bases for J; bases not matched to a gene: 8. The CDR3 spans 15 residues. The CDR3 is CAISGLGGGNYEQYF. The CDR3 DNA is TGTGCCATCAGTGGTCTGGGCGGGGGGAACTACGAGCAGTACTTC.

V and J are TRBV11-2 and TRBJ2-3; D gene uncertain. The V gene's germline CDR1 is SGHAT and CDR2 FQNNGV. Trimming left V 5 bases short and J 2 bases short, with 14 bases between. This CDR3 contains 15 residues. CDR3 region: CASSRAGIPTDTQYF. CDR3 DNA: TGTGCCAGCAGCCGAGCAGGTATACCCACAGATACGCAGTATTTT.

The chain is built from TRBV11-2 and TRBJ1-1; 7 bases are a match to TRBD1. In germline, CDR1 is SGHAT, CDR2 FQNNGV. V lost 3 bases and J lost 7; bases outside the gene matches: 5. This CDR3 has 13 amino acids. CDR3 DNA sequence: TGTGCCAGCAGCTTGGGACAGAAGATTGAAGCTTTCTTT. This translates into CASSLGQKIEAFF.

The V call is TRBV6-5, the J call TRBJ2-1; 8 bases are shared with TRBD2. Losses at the gene ends were 2 bases for V and 4 bases for J; bases not matched to a gene: 1. The germline V gene encodes CDR1 MNHEY and CDR2 SVGAGI. The CDR3 is 14 residues long. The CDR3 DNA reads as TGTGCCAGCAGTTACGGCGGGGGGTACAATGAGCAGTTCTTC. This gives the protein CASSYGGGYNEQFF.

DNA for the CDR3: TGTGCCAGCAGTTACGGCGGGGCCCCCTACAATGAGCAGTTCTTC. Amino acids: CASSYGGAPYNEQFF. The rearrangement uses TRBV6-5 and TRBJ2-1, with D perhaps TRBD2 (6 bases). The V and J ends lost 2 bases and 2 bases respectively, with 10 bases between them. CDR1 and CDR2 from the germline V gene are MNHEY and SVGAGI. The CDR3 has 15 residues.

The chain is built from TRBV24-1 and TRBJ2-5; weak D call: TRBD1 (6 bases). This CDR3 comprises 14 residues. V was cut by 2 bases and J by 4 bases, with 10 bases left in between. Germline CDR1 is KGHDR and CDR2 is SFDVKD. The CDR3: CATSDYSRGETQYF. The CDR3 DNA reads TGTGCCACCAGTGATTACAGCAGGGGAGAGACCCAGTACTTC.

This clone was observed a few times. This chain connects TRBV2 to TRBJ1-6, with D perhaps matching TRBD1 (5 bases). Germline assignment: CDR1 SNHLY and CDR2 FYNNEI. The CDR3 runs to 16 residues. The V gene lost 6 bases and the J gene lost 4 bases, with 16 bases spanning the gap. The CDR3 protein is CASRDQGPGYNSPLHF. As DNA, the CDR3 is TGTGCCAGCAGGGATCAGGGCCCCGGGTATAATTCACCCCTCCACTTT.

As regards this clone: The junction and the germline gene differ at one end; a read error may be behind it. The chain links TRBV12-3 or TRBV12-4 to TRBJ1-6, with D uncertain. This CDR3 contains 13 residues. CDR3 DNA sequence: TGTGCCAGCAGCTTAGTGCCCGGGTCACCCCTCCACTTT. Its translation is CASSLVPGSPLHF.

The chain is built from TRBV7-9 and TRBJ1-3; no reliable D call. Germline CDR1 SEHNR, CDR2 FQNEAQ (reference sequence). V was cut by 1 base and J by 7 bases, with 5 bases left in between. This CDR3 is built from 12 residues. The CDR3 sequence is CASSLGGNTIYF. CDR3 nucleotide sequence: TGTGCCAGCAGCTTAGGAGGGAACACCATATATTTT.

The chain is built from TRBV3-1 (or the pseudogene TRBV3-2) and TRBJ2-2; 12 nucleotides match TRBD2. The germline V gene encodes CDR1 LGHDT and CDR2 YNNKEL (reference sequence). CDR3 length equals 17 residues. Trimming removed 6 bases from V and 5 bases from J; junction bases left unmatched: 10. The CDR3 DNA is TGTGCCAGCAGACATACTAGCGGGGGGCCCAATACCGGGGAGCTGTTTTTT. Translated, it gives CASRHTSGGPNTGELFF.